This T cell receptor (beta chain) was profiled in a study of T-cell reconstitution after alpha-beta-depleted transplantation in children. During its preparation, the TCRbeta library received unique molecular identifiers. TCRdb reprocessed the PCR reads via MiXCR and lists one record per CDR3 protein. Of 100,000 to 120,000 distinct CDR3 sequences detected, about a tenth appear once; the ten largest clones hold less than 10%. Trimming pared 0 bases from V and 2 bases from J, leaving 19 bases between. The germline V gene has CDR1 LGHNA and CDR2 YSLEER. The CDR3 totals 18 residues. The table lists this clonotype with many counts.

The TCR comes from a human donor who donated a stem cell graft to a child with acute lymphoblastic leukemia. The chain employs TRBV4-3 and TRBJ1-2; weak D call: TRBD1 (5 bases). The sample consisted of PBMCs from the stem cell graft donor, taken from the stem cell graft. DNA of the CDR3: TGCGCCAGCAGCCAAGAGAAAAGAGGGACCGGGCTCAACTATGGCTACACCTTC. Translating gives CASSQEKRGTGLNYGYTF.